These 17 T cell receptor beta chains were sequenced from one sample in a study of control samples from healthy donors and cancer patients. Only in-frame clones appear in the TCRdb table, and some are missing; sequencing was by immunoSEQ multiplex PCR. The table shows about 180,000 clones, with around 92% occurring only once. Sequencing input: blood. The receptors shown here come from a woman between 40 and 55 years old in good health.

The rearrangement uses TRBV12-3 or TRBV12-4 and TRBJ1-1; D unclear. The CDR3 length is 11 residues. Trimming took 1 base from V and 7 from J, leaving 4 bases between them. Written as DNA, the CDR3 is TGTGCCAGCAGTTTAGGACTTGAAGCTTTCTTT. Amino acid sequence: CASSLGLEAFF.

The chain carries TRBV6-2 or TRBV6-3 and TRBJ1-2; D gene uncertain. In germline, CDR1 is MNHEY, CDR2 SVGEGT. The CDR3 extends over 12 amino acids. The V gene lost 4 bases and the J gene lost 8 bases, with 11 bases spanning the gap. The CDR3 coding sequence is TGTGCCAGCAGTTTTTCGAACGGGGGCTACACCTTC. Amino acids: CASSFSNGGYTF.

The chain uses TRBV20-1 and TRBJ2-7; TRBD1 might be the D (6 bases). Per germline, CDR1 DFQATT and CDR2 SNEGSKA (reference sequence). V was pared by 3 bases and J by 3 bases, with 9 bases between. This CDR3 is built from 12 residues. The CDR3, as DNA: TGCAGTGCTAGTTACAGGGTCTACGAGCAGTACTTC. This gives the protein CSASYRVYEQYF.

CDR3: CASSQGFLGQGSGYTF. CDR3 in DNA: TGTGCCAGCAGCCAAGGGTTCCTGGGACAGGGTTCCGGCTACACCTTC. The chain combines TRBV3-1 (or the pseudogene TRBV3-2) with TRBJ1-2, with 9 bases matching TRBD1. The CDR3 sequence is 16 residues long. CDR1 and CDR2 from the germline V gene are LGHDT and YNNKEL (reference sequence). The V segment lost 1 base and the J segment 8 bases; nucleotides outside the gene matches: 11.

The rearrangement uses TRBV6-1 and TRBJ1-3, with a weak D call TRBD1 (6 bases). Trimming took 2 bases from V and 4 from J, leaving 12 bases between them. Looked up from germline, CDR1 is MNHNS and CDR2 is SASEGT. The CDR3 contains 15 residues. Here the CDR3 DNA reads TGTGCCAGCAGTGAATGGGGAGGGGGAGGAAACACCATATATTTT. Protein: CASSEWGGGGNTIYF.

This chain's CDR3 is CASSYFSTGGTGELFF. Here the CDR3 DNA reads TGTGCCAGCAGTTACTTCTCGACAGGGGGCACCGGGGAGCTGTTTTTT. This rearrangement joins TRBV6-5 to TRBJ2-2; TRBD1 agrees at 9 bases. The CDR3 totals 16 residues. In germline, CDR1 is MNHEY, CDR2 SVGAGI. After removal of 1 base from V and 4 bases from J, the junction contained 4 bases not matched to a gene.

The V call is TRBV6-4, the J call TRBJ2-7; the D gene is possibly TRBD2 (5 bases). V lost 0 bases and J 4 bases, leaving 13 bases between the germline ends. The CDR3 has 15 amino acids. Germline V gives CDR1 MRHNA, CDR2 SNTAGT. The CDR3 DNA follows: TGTGCCAGCAGTGACTCGAGATGGCGAGGGTACGAGCAGTACTTC. Its protein product is CASSDSRWRGYEQYF.

CDR3 in DNA: TGTGCCAGCAGTTTATCAGGCCTGCACAATGAGCAGTTCTTC. Its translation is CASSLSGLHNEQFF. This chain links TRBV27 with TRBJ2-1, with unresolved D. Germline V lookup: CDR1 MNHEY, CDR2 SMNVEV (reference sequence). Deletions cut 0 bases from V and 5 bases from J, with 8 bases between. The CDR3 runs 14 residues.

The CDR3 DNA sequence: TGTGCCAGCAGCACAGGGGGCTGGAGTGGCTACACCTTC. Translation gives CASSTGGWSGYTF. The gene calls are TRBV7-8 and TRBJ1-2; 9 bases map to TRBD1. CDR1 is SGHVS, CDR2 FQNEAQ, per germline. Losses at the gene ends were 5 bases for V and 7 bases for J; bases not matched to a gene: 5. The CDR3 has 13 residues.

This clone was recorded only once. J is TRBJ1-1 and V is TRBV6-1; TRBD1 matches 9 bases. Germline V lookup: CDR1 MNHNS, CDR2 SASEGT. This CDR3 is 15 amino acids long. Trimming at V came to 0 bases and at J to 3 bases, leaving 2 bases not matched to a gene. Written as DNA, the CDR3 is TGTGCCAGCAGTGAAGCCTGGACAGGGGACACTGAAGCTTTCTTT. This encodes CASSEAWTGDTEAFF.

The genes are TRBV4-1 and TRBJ1-1; D gene ambiguous. V lost 0 bases and J lost 0, with 5 bases in between. Germline CDR1 reads MGHRA; CDR2 reads YSYEKL. The CDR3 covers 14 residues. The CDR3 DNA reads as TGCGCCAGCAGCCAAGAGAAATTGAACACTGAAGCTTTCTTT. Translated, it gives CASSQEKLNTEAFF.

This clone was counted only a few times. The chain couples TRBV6-7 to TRBJ1-5; D not resolved. TRBV6-7 is labeled an ORF, and its function is uncertain. Trimming cost V 4 bases and J 0 bases, with 16 bases left between them. This CDR3 spans 17 amino acids. The CDR3 reads CASSLAGRTYSNQPQHF. For the CDR3, the DNA is TGTGCCAGCAGTTTGGCCGGGAGAACATATAGCAATCAGCCCCAGCATTTT.

The table lists this clone with a count of one. The chain employs TRBV4-1 and TRBJ2-2; 10 bases line up with TRBD2. The CDR3 runs 16 residues. V gave up 0 bases and J gave up 7 bases; unmatched junction bases: 5. CDR1 and CDR2 from the germline V gene are MGHRA and YSYEKL. The CDR3 is CASSQDGLAGVGELFF. Here the CDR3 DNA reads TGCGCCAGCAGCCAAGATGGGCTAGCGGGGGTCGGGGAGCTGTTTTTT.

The chain's CDR3 is CASSYPGVTSGGAYEQYF. The CDR3 DNA reads TGTGCCAGCAGCTACCCTGGGGTAACTAGCGGGGGGGCCTACGAGCAGTACTTC. The genes are TRBV5-5 and TRBJ2-7, with TRBD2 matching 13 bases. This CDR3 contains 18 residues. Germline-derived CDR1 and CDR2 are SGHKS and YYEKEE (reference sequence). Germline trimming cut 3 bases from V and 2 bases from J; bases unmatched to any gene: 11.

The V and J genes are TRBV5-1 and TRBJ1-2; 10 nucleotides match TRBD1. The germline V gene encodes CDR1 SGHRS and CDR2 YFSETQ. The junction had 10 bases not matched to a gene; V was cut back by 4 bases and J by 4 bases. The CDR3 extends over 16 amino acids. CDR3 coding DNA: TGCGCCAGCAGCCCGGACAGGGGGAAATCGGTCTATGGCTACACCTTC. As protein: CASSPDRGKSVYGYTF.

The chain carries TRBV20-1 and TRBJ1-1; TRBD1 is a possible D gene (5 bases). The V end was cut by 7 bases, the J end by 5 bases, with 11 bases between. There are 11 residues in the CDR3. Germline V gene data show CDR1 as DFQATT and CDR2 as SNEGSKA (reference sequence). CDR3 DNA: TGCAGTGGCGGGGGGGGAACTGAAGCTTTCTTT. Its translation is CSGGGGTEAFF.

The V gene is TRBV7-9, the J gene TRBJ1-1; D perhaps matches TRBD1 (5 bases). Germline CDR1 is SEHNR and CDR2 is FQNEAQ (reference sequence). Trimming took off 5 bases at V and 6 bases at J, with 16 bases between the two ends. The CDR3 sequence is 14 residues long. The CDR3: CASSPIFRGAEAFF. CDR3 nucleotides: TGTGCCAGCAGCCCAATTTTTAGGGGAGCTGAAGCTTTCTTT. Together with reference TRBV7-9 and TRBJ1-1, the CDR3 gives the full variable domain: DTGVSQNPRHKITKRGQNVTFRCDPISEHNRLYWYRQTLGQGPEFLTYFQNEAQLEKSRLLSDRFSAERPKGSFSTLEIQRTEQGDSAMYLCASSPIFRGAEAFFGQGTRLTVV.